This passage covers 17 T cell receptor beta chains from one sample sequenced in a study of blood T cell repertoires in COVID-19. Produced via immunoSEQ multiplex PCR; TCRdb's table is partial and in-frame only. The table includes 200,000 to 300,000 clones, about 79% detected once. The material sequenced was peripheral blood. These receptors came from a man older than 75 with acute or convalescent COVID-19.

The V and J genes are TRBV6-5 and TRBJ2-2; the match to TRBD1 covers 9 bases. The length of the CDR3 is 14 residues. The germline gives CDR1 MNHEY, CDR2 SVGAGI. The ends lost 2 bases at V and 8 bases at J; junction bases unmatched: 3. CDR3 sequence reads: CASSYGQGWGELFF. The DNA for the CDR3 is TGTGCCAGCAGTTACGGACAGGGGTGGGGGGAGCTGTTTTTT.

The chain recombines TRBV5-8 with TRBJ1-1; weak D call: TRBD1 (6 bases). The germline gives CDR1 SGHTS, CDR2 YDEGEE. The CDR3 totals 13 residues. Trimming pared 3 bases from V and 3 bases from J, leaving 9 bases between. The CDR3 protein is CASSSDRHTEAFF. CDR3 DNA sequence: TGTGCCAGCAGCTCCGACAGGCACACTGAAGCTTTCTTT. The full variable domain, with the rest looked up from reference TRBV5-8 and TRBJ1-1, is EAGVTQSPTHLIKTRGQQATLRCSPISGHTSVYWYQQALGLGLQFLLWYDEGEERNRGNFPPRFSGRQFPNYSSELNVNALELEDSALYLCASSSDRHTEAFFGQGTRLTVV.

This sequence joins TRBV7-9 and TRBJ1-2; the match to TRBD1 covers 7 bases. The J segment lost 6 bases and the V segment lost 5 bases, leaving 6 bases of the junction unmatched. This CDR3 has 13 amino acids. CDR1 is SEHNR, CDR2 FQNEAQ, per germline (reference sequence). The CDR3 loop reads CASSHRGLDGYTF. DNA for the CDR3: TGTGCCAGCAGCCACAGGGGCTTGGATGGCTACACCTTC.

The CDR3, as DNA: TGTGCCAGTCAAGACAGGGTTGGTGGCTACACCTTC. Amino acid sequence: CASQDRVGGYTF. The rearrangement joins TRBV12-3 or TRBV12-4 to TRBJ1-2, with 7 bases aligning to TRBD1. The CDR3 loop spans 12 amino acids. J lost 7 bases, V lost 9 bases, and 8 bases had no gene match.

This chain connects TRBV27 to TRBJ1-5; tentative D call: TRBD1 (5 bases). The CDR3 is 14 amino acids. Germline V gene data show CDR1 as MNHEY and CDR2 as SMNVEV (reference sequence). The V and J ends lost 5 bases and 1 base respectively, with 9 bases between them. The CDR3 loop reads CASSAGWSNQPQHF. The CDR3 DNA follows: TGTGCCAGCAGTGCAGGGTGGAGCAATCAGCCCCAGCATTTT.

This clone was observed once. For the CDR3, the DNA is TGTGCCAGTAGTATAGAGCTTAAACTCTACACCTTC. This gives the protein CASSIELKLYTF. V is TRBV19 and J is TRBJ1-2; D remains unclear. This CDR3 has 12 residues. V was pared by 0 bases and J by 10 bases, with 9 bases between. Per germline, CDR1 LNHDA and CDR2 SQIVND (reference sequence).

The V call is TRBV12-3 or TRBV12-4, the J call TRBJ2-3; TRBD1 matches at 8 bases. Trimming took 4 bases from V and 14 from J; bases not matched to a gene: 11. The CDR3 length is 13 residues. CDR3 residues: CASSYGRDRGAYF. The CDR3 DNA reads as TGTGCCAGCAGTTATGGGAGAGACAGGGGCGCGTATTTT.

V and J are TRBV5-1 and TRBJ1-6; 7 bases line up with TRBD1. V lost 0 bases to trimming and J lost 10 bases; unmatched junction nucleotides: 13. The length of the CDR3 is 17 residues. Germline V CDR1 and CDR2: SGHRS, YFSETQ. For the CDR3, the DNA is TGCGCCAGCAGCTTGGGGGGCCTACAGGGGTGGCGATCACCCCTCCACTTT. It translates to CASSLGGLQGWRSPLHF.

The chain carries TRBV29-1 and TRBJ2-7; 7 nucleotides agree with TRBD1. Germline loops: CDR1 SQVTM, CDR2 ANQGSEA. The CDR3 runs 13 residues. The J segment lost 9 bases and the V segment lost 2 bases, leaving 10 bases of the junction unmatched. Here the CDR3 reads CSVEIGTAGGQYF. The CDR3, as DNA: TGCAGCGTTGAAATTGGGACAGCCGGAGGGCAGTACTTC.

This clone was seen a handful of times. The CDR3 region has the DNA TGTGCCAGTAGTATGGCCCTGACAGGGGGCGGTCAGCCCCAGCATTTT. The encoded protein is CASSMALTGGGQPQHF. This sequence joins TRBV19 and TRBJ1-5, with 10 bases aligning to TRBD1. Trimming took 3 bases from V and 6 from J; bases not matched to a gene: 8. The germline CDR1 and CDR2 sequences are LNHDA and SQIVND (reference sequence). This CDR3 contains 16 residues. Full variable domain (missing parts from reference TRBV19 and TRBJ1-5): DGGITQSPKYLFRKEGQNVTLSCEQNLNHDAMYWYRQDPGQGLRLIYYSQIVNDFQKGDIAEGYSVSREKKESFPLTVTSAQKNPTAFYLCASSMALTGGGQPQHFGDGTRLSIL.

The genes are TRBV4-2 and TRBJ1-5; TRBD1 is a possible D gene (6 bases). The V and J ends lost 4 bases and 2 bases respectively, with 9 bases between them. The CDR3 is made up of 14 amino acids. Per the germline V gene, CDR1 is LGHNA and CDR2 is YNFKEQ. The CDR3 nucleotides are TGTGCCAGCAGCCTAAGACAGGGCAATCAGCCCCAGCATTTT. It is translated as CASSLRQGNQPQHF.

This chain connects TRBV6-5 to TRBJ2-3; D may be TRBD2 (5 bases). This CDR3 comprises 15 residues. V was shortened by 4 bases and J by 2 bases, with 13 bases between the two germline ends. Germline V gene lookup returns CDR1 MNHEY and CDR2 SVGAGI. This CDR3 is CASSSRLGVTDTQYF. In nucleotides, the CDR3 is TGTGCCAGCAGTTCGCGGTTGGGAGTCACAGATACGCAGTATTTT.

This chain joins TRBV9 and TRBJ2-7; TRBD1 matches at 10 bases. Germline V gives CDR1 SGDLS, CDR2 YYNGEE. The junction had 6 bases not matched to a gene; V was cut back by 1 base and J by 2 bases. This CDR3 spans 16 amino acids. The CDR3 DNA reads as TGTGCCAGCAGCGTAAAGGGACAGGGGACCACCTACGAGCAGTACTTC. It codes for CASSVKGQGTTYEQYF.

This clone has only a few counts. The chain recombines TRBV7-9 with TRBJ2-7; possible D gene TRBD2, 5 bases. CDR1 and CDR2 from the germline V gene are SEHNR and FQNEAQ (reference sequence). Trimming shortened V by 0 bases and J by 6 bases, and 15 bases separated the two germline ends. The CDR3 totals 15 residues. In DNA form, the CDR3 reads TGTGCCAGCAGCTTAGCCGAGGCGGGTGGAAGCGAGCAGTACTTC. Translating gives CASSLAEAGGSEQYF.

This chain joins TRBV28 and TRBJ1-2, with 9 bases lining up with TRBD1. The length of the CDR3 is 12 residues. Trimming cost V 5 bases and J 6 bases; bases outside gene matches: 1. The germline CDR1 and CDR2 sequences are MDHEN and SYDVKM. The CDR3 is CASSRDRDGYTF. CDR3 nucleotide sequence: TGTGCCAGCAGTAGGGACAGGGATGGCTACACCTTC.

The rearrangement links TRBV5-1 to TRBJ1-6; weak D call: TRBD1 (6 bases). Trimming took 0 bases from V and 7 from J, leaving 23 bases between them. This CDR3 is built from 19 residues. In germline, CDR1 is SGHRS, CDR2 YFSETQ. CDR3 sequence: CASSLGRKGTNLANSPLHF. The CDR3 DNA sequence: TGCGCCAGCAGCTTGGGGAGGAAAGGGACAAATCTCGCCAATTCACCCCTCCACTTT.

The gene calls are TRBV15 and TRBJ1-6; D is unresolved. Trimming removed 0 bases at V and 0 bases at J, with 15 bases between. The CDR3 totals 19 residues. Germline CDR1 LNHNV, CDR2 YYDKDF (reference sequence). The CDR3, as DNA: TGTGCCACCAGCAGAGATTTGGGGAGCCCGAGCTCCTATAATTCACCCCTCCACTTT. Its protein is CATSRDLGSPSSYNSPLHF.